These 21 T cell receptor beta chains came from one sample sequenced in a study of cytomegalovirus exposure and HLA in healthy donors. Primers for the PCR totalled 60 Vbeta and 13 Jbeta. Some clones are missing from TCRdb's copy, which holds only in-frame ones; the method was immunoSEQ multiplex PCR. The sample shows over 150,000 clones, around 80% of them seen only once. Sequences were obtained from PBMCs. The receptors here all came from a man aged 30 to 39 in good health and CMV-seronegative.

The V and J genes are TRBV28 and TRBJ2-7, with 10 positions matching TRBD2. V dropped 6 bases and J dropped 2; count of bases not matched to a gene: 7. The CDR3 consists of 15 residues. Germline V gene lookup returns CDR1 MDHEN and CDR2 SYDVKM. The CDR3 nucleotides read TGTGCCAGCAGATTGAGCGGGGGGGCTACCTACGAGCAGTACTTC. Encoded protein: CASRLSGGATYEQYF. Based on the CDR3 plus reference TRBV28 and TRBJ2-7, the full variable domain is DVKVTQSSRYLVKRTGEKVFLECVQDMDHENMFWYRQDPGLGLRLIYFSYDVKMKEKGDIPEGYSVSREKKERFSLILESASTNQTSMYLCASRLSGGATYEQYFGPGTRLTVT.

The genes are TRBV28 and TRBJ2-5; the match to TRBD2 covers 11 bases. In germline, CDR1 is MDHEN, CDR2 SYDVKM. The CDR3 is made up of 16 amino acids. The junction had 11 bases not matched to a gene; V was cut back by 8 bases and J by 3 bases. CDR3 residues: CASQAVRLAGKETQYF. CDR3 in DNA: TGTGCCAGCCAGGCAGTTCGACTAGCGGGAAAAGAGACCCAGTACTTC.

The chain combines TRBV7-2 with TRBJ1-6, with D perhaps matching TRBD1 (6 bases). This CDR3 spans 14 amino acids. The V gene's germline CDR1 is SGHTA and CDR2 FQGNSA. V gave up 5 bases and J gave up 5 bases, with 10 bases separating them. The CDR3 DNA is TGTGCCAGCAGCCCGCGACAGGATAATTCACCCCTCCACTTT. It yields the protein CASSPRQDNSPLHF.

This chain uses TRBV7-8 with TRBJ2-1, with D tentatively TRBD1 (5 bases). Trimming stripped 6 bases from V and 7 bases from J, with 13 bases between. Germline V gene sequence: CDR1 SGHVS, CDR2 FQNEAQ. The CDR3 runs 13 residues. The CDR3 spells CASRWTDTNEQFF. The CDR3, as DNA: TGTGCCAGCAGGTGGACGGACACTAATGAGCAGTTCTTC.

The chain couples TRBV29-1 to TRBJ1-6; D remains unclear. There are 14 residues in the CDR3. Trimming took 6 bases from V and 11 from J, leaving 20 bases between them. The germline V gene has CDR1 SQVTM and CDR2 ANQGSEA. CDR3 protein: CSVPQKEGDPPLHF. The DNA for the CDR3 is TGCAGCGTACCCCAAAAGGAGGGCGATCCACCCCTCCACTTT.

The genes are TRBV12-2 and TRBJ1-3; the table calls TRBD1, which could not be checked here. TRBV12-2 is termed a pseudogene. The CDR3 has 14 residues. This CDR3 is CASRLDSRGNTIYF. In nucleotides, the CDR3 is TGTGCAAGTCGCTTAGACAGCAGAGGAAACACCATATATTTT.

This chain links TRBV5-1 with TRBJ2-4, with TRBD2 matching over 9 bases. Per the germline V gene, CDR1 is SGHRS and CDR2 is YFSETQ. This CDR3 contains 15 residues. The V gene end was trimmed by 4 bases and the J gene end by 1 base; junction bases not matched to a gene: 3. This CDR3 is CASSPREGAKNIQYF. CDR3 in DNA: TGCGCCAGCAGCCCGCGGGAGGGTGCCAAAAACATTCAGTACTTC.

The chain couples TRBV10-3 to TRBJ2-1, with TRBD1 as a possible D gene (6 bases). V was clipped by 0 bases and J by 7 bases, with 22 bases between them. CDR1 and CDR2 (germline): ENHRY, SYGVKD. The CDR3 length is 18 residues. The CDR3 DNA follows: TGTGCCATCAGTGAGTCATCCCTCGGGGACCTTGGGACAAATGAGCAGTTCTTC. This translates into CAISESSLGDLGTNEQFF.

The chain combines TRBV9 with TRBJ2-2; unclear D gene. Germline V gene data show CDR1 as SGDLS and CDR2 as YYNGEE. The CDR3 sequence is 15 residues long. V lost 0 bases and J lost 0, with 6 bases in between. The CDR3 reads CASSVGETNTGELFF. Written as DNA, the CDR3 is TGTGCCAGCAGCGTAGGCGAAACGAACACCGGGGAGCTGTTTTTT.

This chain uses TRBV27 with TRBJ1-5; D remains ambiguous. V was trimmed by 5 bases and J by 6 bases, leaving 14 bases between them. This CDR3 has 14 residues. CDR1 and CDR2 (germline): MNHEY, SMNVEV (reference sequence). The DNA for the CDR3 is TGTGCCAGCAGTCCCAGACGCGCAGGTCAGCCCCAGCATTTT. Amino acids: CASSPRRAGQPQHF.

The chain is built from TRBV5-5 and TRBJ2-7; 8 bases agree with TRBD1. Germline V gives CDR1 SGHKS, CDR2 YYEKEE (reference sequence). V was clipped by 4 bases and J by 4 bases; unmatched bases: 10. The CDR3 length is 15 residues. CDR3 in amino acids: CASSVGQGIFYEQYF. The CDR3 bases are TGTGCCAGCAGCGTAGGACAGGGCATCTTTTACGAGCAGTACTTC. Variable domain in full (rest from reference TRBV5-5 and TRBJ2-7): DAGVTQSPTHLIKTRGQQVTLRCSPISGHKSVSWYQQVLGQGPQFIFQYYEKEERGRGNFPDRFSARQFPNYSSELNVNALLLGDSALYLCASSVGQGIFYEQYFGPGTRLTVT.

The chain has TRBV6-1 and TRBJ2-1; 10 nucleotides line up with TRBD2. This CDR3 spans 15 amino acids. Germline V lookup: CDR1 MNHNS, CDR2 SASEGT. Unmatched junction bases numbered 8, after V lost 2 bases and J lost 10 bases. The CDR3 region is CASSEYSGRAGEQFF. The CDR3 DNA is TGTGCCAGCAGTGAATACAGCGGGAGGGCAGGGGAGCAGTTCTTC.

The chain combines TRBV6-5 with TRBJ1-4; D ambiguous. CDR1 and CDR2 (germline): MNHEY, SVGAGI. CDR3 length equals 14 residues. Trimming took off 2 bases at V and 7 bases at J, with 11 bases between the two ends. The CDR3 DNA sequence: TGTGCCAGCAGTTACAACCGGGTGGCTGAAAAACTGTTTTTT. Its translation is CASSYNRVAEKLFF.

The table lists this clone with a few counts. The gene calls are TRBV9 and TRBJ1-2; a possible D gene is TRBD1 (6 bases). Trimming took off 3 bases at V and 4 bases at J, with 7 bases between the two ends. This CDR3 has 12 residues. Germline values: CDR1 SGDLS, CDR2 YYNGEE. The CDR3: CASSGTAYGYTF. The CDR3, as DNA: TGTGCCAGCAGCGGGACAGCCTATGGCTACACCTTC.

Here the CDR3 DNA reads TGTGCCAGCAGCGTAGGTTTTCGCCCCGGGGTGACCCAGTACTTC. Residues: CASSVGFRPGVTQYF. The chain links TRBV9 to TRBJ2-5, with D possibly being TRBD2 (5 bases). The V gene's germline CDR1 is SGDLS and CDR2 YYNGEE. This CDR3 is built from 15 residues. V lost 0 bases to trimming and J lost 7 bases, with 16 bases between them.

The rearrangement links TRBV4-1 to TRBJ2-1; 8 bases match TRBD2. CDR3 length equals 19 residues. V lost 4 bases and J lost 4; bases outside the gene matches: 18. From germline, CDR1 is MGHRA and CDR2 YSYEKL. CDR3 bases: TGCGCCAGCAGCCCCCAGCCCGCCTCCGCGGGGGGCCTTTACAATGAGCAGTTCTTC. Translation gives CASSPQPASAGGLYNEQFF.

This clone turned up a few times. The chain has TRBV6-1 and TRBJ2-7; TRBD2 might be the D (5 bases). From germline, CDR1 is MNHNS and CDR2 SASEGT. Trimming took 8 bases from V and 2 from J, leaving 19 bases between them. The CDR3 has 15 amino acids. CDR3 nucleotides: TGTGCCAGCCGCTACCAAACCGGGATAGCCTACGAGCAGTACTTC. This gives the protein CASRYQTGIAYEQYF.

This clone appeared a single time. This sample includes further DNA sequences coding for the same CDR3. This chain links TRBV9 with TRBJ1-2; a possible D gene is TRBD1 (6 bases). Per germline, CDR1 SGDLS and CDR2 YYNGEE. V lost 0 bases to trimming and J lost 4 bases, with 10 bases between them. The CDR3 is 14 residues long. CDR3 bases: TGTGCCAGCAGCGTAGGGGGGCAAGGCTATGGCTACACCTTC. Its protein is CASSVGGQGYGYTF.

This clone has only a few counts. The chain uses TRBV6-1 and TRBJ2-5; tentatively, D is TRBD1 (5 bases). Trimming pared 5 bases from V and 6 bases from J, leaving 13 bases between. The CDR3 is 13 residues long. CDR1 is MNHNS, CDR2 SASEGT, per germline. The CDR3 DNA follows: TGTGCCAGCAGTCTTACCTTGGGGCAGACCCAGTACTTC. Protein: CASSLTLGQTQYF.

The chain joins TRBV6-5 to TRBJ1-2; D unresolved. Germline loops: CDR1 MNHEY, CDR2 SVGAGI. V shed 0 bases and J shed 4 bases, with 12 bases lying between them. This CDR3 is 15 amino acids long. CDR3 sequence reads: CASSYSRVIFYGYTF. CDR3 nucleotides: TGTGCCAGCAGTTACTCGAGGGTTATCTTCTATGGCTACACCTTC.

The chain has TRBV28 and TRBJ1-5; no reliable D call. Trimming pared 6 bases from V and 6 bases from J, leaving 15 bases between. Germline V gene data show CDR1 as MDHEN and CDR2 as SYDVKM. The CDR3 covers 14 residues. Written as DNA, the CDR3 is TGTGCCAGCAGCCGGTTGAGGGTCTTTCAGCCCCAGCATTTT. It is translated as CASSRLRVFQPQHF.